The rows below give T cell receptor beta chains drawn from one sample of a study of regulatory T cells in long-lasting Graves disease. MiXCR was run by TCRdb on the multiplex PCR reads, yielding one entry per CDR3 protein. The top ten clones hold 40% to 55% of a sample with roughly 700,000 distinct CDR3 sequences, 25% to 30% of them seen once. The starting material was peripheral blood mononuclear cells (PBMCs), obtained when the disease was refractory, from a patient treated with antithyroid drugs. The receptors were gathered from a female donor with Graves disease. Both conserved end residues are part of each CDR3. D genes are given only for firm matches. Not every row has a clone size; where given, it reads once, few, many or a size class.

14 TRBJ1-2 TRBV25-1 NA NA TGTGCCAGCAGTGAATTTCAGACAGACTATGGCTACACCTTC CASSEFQTDYGYTF
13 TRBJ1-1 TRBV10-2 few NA TGCGCCAGCAACCAGGGGCCGGACACTGAAGCTTTCTTT CASNQGPDTEAFF
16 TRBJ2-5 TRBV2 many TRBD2 TGTGCCAGCAGTGAATGGGGACTAGCGGACCAAGAGACCCAGTACTTC CASSEWGLADQETQYF
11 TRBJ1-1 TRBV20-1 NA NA TGCAGTGCGACCCAGGACGGTGAAGCTTTCTTT CSATQDGEAFF
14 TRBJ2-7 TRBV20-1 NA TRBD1 TGCAGTGCTTTCCAACAGGGGAGCTCCTACGAGCAGTACTTC CSAFQQGSSYEQYF
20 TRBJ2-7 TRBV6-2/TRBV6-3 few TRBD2 TGTGCCAGCAGTTTTGGGTTCGGGGGACTAGCGGAAAAAATCTCCTACGAGCAGTACTTC CASSFGFGGLAEKISYEQYF
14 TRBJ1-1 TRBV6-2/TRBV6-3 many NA TGTGCCAGCAGTAAGGGACCACAGGGAGACCAAGCTTTCTTT CASSKGPQGDQAFF
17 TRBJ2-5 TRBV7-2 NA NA TGTGCCAGCAGCTGGACCGATTCCCGGGCGGAGCAAGAGACCCAGTACTTC CASSWTDSRAEQETQYF
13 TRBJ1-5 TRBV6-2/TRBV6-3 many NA TGTGCCAGCCTTCGGGGAGGCAATCAGCCCCAGCATTTT CASLRGGNQPQHF
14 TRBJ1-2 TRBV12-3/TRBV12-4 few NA TGTGCCAGCAGTTTACTGGTTTCGGGGGATGGCTACACCTTC CASSLLVSGDGYTF
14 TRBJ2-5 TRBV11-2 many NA TGTGCCAGCAGCTTAGATCCTTCCTGGGAGACCCAGTACTTC CASSLDPSWETQYF
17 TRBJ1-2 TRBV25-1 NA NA TGTGCCAGCAGTGAGCGGGGGTCATCCCTTGGTGCCTCTGGCTACACCTTC CASSERGSSLGASGYTF
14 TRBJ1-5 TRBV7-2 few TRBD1 TGTGCCAGCAGCTCAAGGACAGGGGGTCAGCCCCAGCATTTT CASSSRTGGQPQHF
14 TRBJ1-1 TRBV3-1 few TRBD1 TGTGCCAGCAGCCTCAGGACAGGGGGCGCTGAAGCTTTCTTT CASSLRTGGAEAFF
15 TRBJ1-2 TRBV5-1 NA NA TGCGCCAGCAGCTTGGAGCCGGACAGAAACTATGGCTACACCTTC CASSLEPDRNYGYTF
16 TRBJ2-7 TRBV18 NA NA TGTGCCAGCTCACTAGAAGGCCAGGGATCCCCCGACGAGCAGTACTTC CASSLEGQGSPDEQYF
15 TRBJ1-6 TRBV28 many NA TGTGCCAGCAGTTTCCTCAGGGACTTTGATTCACCCCTCCACTTT CASSFLRDFDSPLHF
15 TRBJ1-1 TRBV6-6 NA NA TGTGCCAGCAGTTACTCGAGGCAGGGCAGCACTGAAGCTTTCTTT CASSYSRQGSTEAFF
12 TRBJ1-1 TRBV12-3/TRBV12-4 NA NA TGTGCCAGCAGTTTACTGACAGACGAGGCTTTCTTT CASSLLTDEAFF
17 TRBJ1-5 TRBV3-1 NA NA TGTGCCAGCAGCCCCACCTATGCAACGGCGGGAGATCAGCCCCAGCATTTT CASSPTYATAGDQPQHF
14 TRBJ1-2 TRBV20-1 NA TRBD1 TGCAGTGCTAGAGTGACAGGGGGAGTTCGGGGCTACACCTTC CSARVTGGVRGYTF
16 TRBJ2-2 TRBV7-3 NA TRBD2 TGTGCCAGCAGTCTCGCTGGGCGGGAGGTCACCGGGGAGCTGTTTTTT CASSLAGREVTGELFF
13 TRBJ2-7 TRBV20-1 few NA TGCAGTGCCACCGCCGCTCCGTCCTACGAGCAGTACTTC CSATAAPSYEQYF
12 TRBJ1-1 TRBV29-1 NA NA TGCAGCGTTGACGGAGGGTACACTGAAGCTTTCTTT CSVDGGYTEAFF
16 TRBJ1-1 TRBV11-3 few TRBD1 TGTGCCAGCAGTTTAGGGGGCGAGAGGCCAATGACTGAAGCTTTCTTT CASSLGGERPMTEAFF
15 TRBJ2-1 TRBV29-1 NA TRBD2 TGCAGCGTTGAAGGGGGGACTAGTGGGGGCAATGAGCAGTTCTTC CSVEGGTSGGNEQFF
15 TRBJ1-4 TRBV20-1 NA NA TGCAGTGCTAGAGATCAAGGGGTGTCAGGGGAAAAACTGTTTTTT CSARDQGVSGEKLFF
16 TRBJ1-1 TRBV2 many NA TGTGCCAGCAGTGAAAGGGCTCAAGGGGGGGGGACTGAAGCTTTCTTT CASSERAQGGGTEAFF
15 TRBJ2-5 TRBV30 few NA TGTGCCTGGAGTGTACTGGGATCAGCCGGAGAGACCCAGTACTTC CAWSVLGSAGETQYF
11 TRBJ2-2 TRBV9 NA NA TGTGCCAGCCACGACCCCGGGGAGCTGTTTTTT CASHDPGELFF
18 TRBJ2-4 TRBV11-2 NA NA TGTGCCAGCAGCTTAGGAGGTGCGCTGGGGGCGGCCAAAAACATTCAGTACTTC CASSLGGALGAAKNIQYF
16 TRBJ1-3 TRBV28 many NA TGTGCCAGCAGTGTTACATCAGGGGTCTCTGGAAACACCATATATTTT CASSVTSGVSGNTIYF
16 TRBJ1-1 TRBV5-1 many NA TGCGCCAGCAGCTTGGAAGTTCGGGATGGGGCCACTGAAGCTTTCTTT CASSLEVRDGATEAFF
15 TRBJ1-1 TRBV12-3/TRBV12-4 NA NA TGTGCCAGCAGTTTAGTGTACCCGCTGAACACTGAAGCTTTCTTT CASSLVYPLNTEAFF
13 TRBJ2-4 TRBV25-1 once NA TGTGCCAGCAGTGGCACAGGTAAAAACATTCAGTACTTC CASSGTGKNIQYF
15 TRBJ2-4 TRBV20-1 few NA TGCAGTGCTAGGGATGTTGCGGGATCGTCAAACATTCAGTACTTC CSARDVAGSSNIQYF
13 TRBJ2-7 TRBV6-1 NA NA TGTGCCAGCAGGAGGACAAATACCTACGAGCAGTACTTC CASRRTNTYEQYF
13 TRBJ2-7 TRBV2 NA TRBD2 TGTGCCAGCAATTTCGGGAGGGGGTACGAGCAGTACTTC CASNFGRGYEQYF
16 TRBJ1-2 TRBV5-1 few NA TGCGCCAGTCGTCCCCATTCCACGACCAACAGGGATGGCTACACCTTC CASRPHSTTNRDGYTF
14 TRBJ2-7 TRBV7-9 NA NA TGTGCCAGCAGCTTAACAGGTATAGCCTACGAGCAGTACTTC CASSLTGIAYEQYF
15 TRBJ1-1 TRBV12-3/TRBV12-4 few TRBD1 TGTGCCAGCAGTCCACAGACAGGGGGCATCACTGAAGCTTTCTTT CASSPQTGGITEAFF
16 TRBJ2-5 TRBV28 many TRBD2 TGTGCCAGCAGTGCCACTCTAGCGGGAGGGAGTGAGACCCAGTACTTC CASSATLAGGSETQYF
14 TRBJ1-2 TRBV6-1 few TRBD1 TGTGCCAGCAGCCGGGGACAGCGGATTTCTGGCTACACCTTC CASSRGQRISGYTF
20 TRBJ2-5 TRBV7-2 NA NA TGTGCCAGCAGCCCCCGGGACACCTCCGGATGGCGGGATAGCCAAGAGACCCAGTACTTC CASSPRDTSGWRDSQETQYF
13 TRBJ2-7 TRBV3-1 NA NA TGTGCCAGCAGCCAAGATGGGCCAAGCGAGCAGTACTTC CASSQDGPSEQYF
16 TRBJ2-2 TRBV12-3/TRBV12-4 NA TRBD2 TGTGCCAGCAGTTTCCGGGGACTAGCCTCCACCGGGGAGCTGTTTTTT CASSFRGLASTGELFF
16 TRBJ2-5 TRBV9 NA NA TGTGCCAGCAGCCTTTCTATCAGGCTAAACCAAGAGACCCAGTACTTC CASSLSIRLNQETQYF
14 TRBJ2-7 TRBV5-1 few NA TGCGCCAGCAGCTCTCGGACCCGGCGGTACGAGCAGTACTTC CASSSRTRRYEQYF
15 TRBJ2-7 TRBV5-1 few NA TGCGCCAGCAGCTTGGAGGTCCACAGGGTCTACGAGCAGTACTTC CASSLEVHRVYEQYF
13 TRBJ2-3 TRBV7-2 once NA TGTGCCAGCAGAACCCGTAGCACAGATACGCAGTATTTT CASRTRSTDTQYF
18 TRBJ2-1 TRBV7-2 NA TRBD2 TGTGCCAGCAGCTTAGCTAGGATGCGGGAGGGCGGGGACAATGAGCAGTTCTTC CASSLARMREGGDNEQFF
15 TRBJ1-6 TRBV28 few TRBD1 TGTGCCAGCAGTTTGCCCGGGACAGCAAATTCACCCCTCCACTTT CASSLPGTANSPLHF
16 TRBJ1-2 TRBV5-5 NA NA TGTGCCAGCAGCTTCTCGCAGGTCAGTTTCTTCTATGGCTACACCTTC CASSFSQVSFFYGYTF
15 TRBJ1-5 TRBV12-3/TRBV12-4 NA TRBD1 TGTGCCAGCAGCTCGGGACAGGGTCTAAGGCAGCCCCAGCATTTT CASSSGQGLRQPQHF
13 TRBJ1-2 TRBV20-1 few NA TGCAGTGCTAGGGCAGGGGTCGGTTATGGCTACACCTTC CSARAGVGYGYTF
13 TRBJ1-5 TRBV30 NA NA TGTGCCTGGACGGCGGGGAGCAATCAGCCCCAGCATTTT CAWTAGSNQPQHF
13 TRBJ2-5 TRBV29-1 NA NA TGCAGCGTTGAACTTATAGTCAGGGAGACCCAGTACTTC CSVELIVRETQYF
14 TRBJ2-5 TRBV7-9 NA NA TGTGCCAGCAGCTTAAGTCAGGTGGGGGAGACCCAGTACTTC CASSLSQVGETQYF
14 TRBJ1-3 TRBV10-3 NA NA TGTGCCACGAATTCAGGGCTTGAGGGAAACACCATATATTTT CATNSGLEGNTIYF